This T cell receptor beta chain was obtained from a study of molecular identifiers for immune sequencing clone quantification. The CDR3 consists of 12 residues. The V and J ends lost 5 bases and 8 bases respectively, with 13 bases between them. Germline lookup yields CDR1 SGHRS and CDR2 YFSETQ. TCRdb re-derived calls from the PCR reads in MiXCR, one entry per CDR3 protein. Of about 40,000 distinct CDR3 sequences in the sample, about 18% were seen once. This clonotype showed up many times. The antigen is not known. Findings and caveats of the study: Spiked Jurkat TCR RNA from one cell was reportedly detectable among around 960,000 naive cells.

The source is a human donor in good health. Some libraries in this study had Jurkat cell RNA spiked in. This chain uses TRBV5-1 with TRBJ1-2, with a tentative D call TRBD1 (5 bases). Sequences were obtained from naive CD8+ T cells from blood, with Jurkat cell RNA spiked in. Subset reported: FACS-sorted CD8+CD4-CCR7+CD45RA+ naive T cells. CDR3 sequence reads: CASSLDSLGYTF. Here the CDR3 DNA reads TGCGCCAGCAGTCTCGACAGTCTCGGCTACACCTTC.